This TCR beta chain was retrieved from a study of T cell changes during pregnancy in multiple sclerosis. Assay: immunoSEQ multiplex PCR; the TCRdb copy retains only in-frame clones and omits some. The sample carries 20,000 or so clones, approximately 90% recorded once. Germline V gives CDR1 MNHEY, CDR2 SMNVEV (reference sequence). There are 14 residues in the CDR3. Trimming took off 6 bases at V and 1 base at J, with 9 bases between the two ends. The sample in question was CD8+ T cells from peripheral blood mononuclear cells, obtained in the third trimester of pregnancy. The chain combines TRBV27 with TRBJ1-4; D gene unclear. This clonotype originated in a female donor in good health, enrolled as a control in a pregnancy study. The CDR3 loop is CASSRGITNEKLFF. CDR3 bases: TGTGCCAGCAGCCGAGGGATAACTAATGAAAAACTGTTTTTT.